These T cell receptor beta chains were read from a single sample in a study of shared clonotypes between healthy human individuals. Libraries were prepared by immunoSEQ multiplex PCR; TCRdb keeps only in-frame clonotypes and omits some of them. In the table there are 750,000 to 1,000,000 clones, around 92% of which are singletons. Sequencing used naive CD8+ T cells sorted from blood. These receptors all come from a man aged 25 to 40 in good health. Each CDR3 is given with its conserved first and last residue. The order of the fields is clone size, V gene, D gene, J gene, CDR3 DNA, CDR3 protein. D genes are given only for firm matches. Clone size is not always given. Where it is, it says once, few, many or a class for expanded clones.

abundance: NA
v_gene: TRBV29-1
d_gene: NA
j_gene: TRBJ2-1
CDR3nt: TGCAGCGTCCAAGGGGGGGGTTTGTGGGATGAGCAGTTCTTC
CDR3aa: CSVQGGGLWDEQFF

abundance: NA
v_gene: TRBV29-1
d_gene: NA
j_gene: TRBJ2-1
CDR3nt: TGCAGCGCCATCCTCCAGGGGAGAATAAATGAGCAGTTCTTC
CDR3aa: CSAILQGRINEQFF

abundance: few
v_gene: TRBV30
d_gene: TRBD1
j_gene: TRBJ1-5
CDR3nt: TGTGCCTGGAGCTCGGACAGGGATAATCAGCCCCAGCATTTT
CDR3aa: CAWSSDRDNQPQHF

abundance: NA
v_gene: TRBV4-1
d_gene: NA
j_gene: TRBJ1-2
CDR3nt: TGCGCCAGCAGCCAAGGTTGGCAGGGGCCTAACTATGGCTACACCTTC
CDR3aa: CASSQGWQGPNYGYTF

abundance: NA
v_gene: TRBV5-1
d_gene: NA
j_gene: TRBJ2-5
CDR3nt: TGCGCCAGCAGCTTGGACAGGGCGAGTGAGACCCAGTACTTC
CDR3aa: CASSLDRASETQYF

abundance: NA
v_gene: TRBV9
d_gene: TRBD1
j_gene: TRBJ2-2
CDR3nt: TGTGCCAGCAGCCCCACAGGGGGCACGGACACCGGGGAGCTGTTTTTT
CDR3aa: CASSPTGGTDTGELFF

abundance: NA
v_gene: TRBV13
d_gene: NA
j_gene: TRBJ2-3
CDR3nt: TGTGCCAGCAGCTCATCGCAGGGGTCAGATACGCAGTATTTT
CDR3aa: CASSSSQGSDTQYF

abundance: NA
v_gene: TRBV12-5
d_gene: TRBD2
j_gene: TRBJ2-3
CDR3nt: TGTGCTAGTGGTCAGACCAGGACAGCCCGAAGCGGGAGACACACAGATACGCAGTATTTT
CDR3aa: CASGQTRTARSGRHTDTQYF

abundance: NA
v_gene: TRBV29-1
d_gene: TRBD1
j_gene: TRBJ2-1
CDR3nt: TGCAGCGTTGGGGGACAGGGGGCTGGGGAGCAGTTCTTC
CDR3aa: CSVGGQGAGEQFF

abundance: NA
v_gene: TRBV27
d_gene: TRBD1
j_gene: TRBJ1-2
CDR3nt: TGTGCCAGCAGTTGGGCAGGGGGCAACTATGGCTACACCTTC
CDR3aa: CASSWAGGNYGYTF

abundance: NA
v_gene: TRBV2
d_gene: NA
j_gene: TRBJ2-5
CDR3nt: TGTGCCACCCGGTCAGTGACCCAGTACTTC
CDR3aa: CATRSVTQYF

abundance: NA
v_gene: TRBV19
d_gene: TRBD2
j_gene: TRBJ2-7
CDR3nt: TGTGCCAGTCAGATAGCGGGAGGGCCTGGCGAGCAGTACTTC
CDR3aa: CASQIAGGPGEQYF

abundance: NA
v_gene: TRBV11-2
d_gene: NA
j_gene: TRBJ1-5
CDR3nt: TGTGCCAGCAGCCCAACAGGGATGCGCAATCAGCCCCAGCATTTT
CDR3aa: CASSPTGMRNQPQHF

abundance: NA
v_gene: TRBV27
d_gene: NA
j_gene: TRBJ2-2
CDR3nt: TGTGCCAGCAGTAACTCCGGGACAATTACCGGGGAGCTGTTTTTT
CDR3aa: CASSNSGTITGELFF

abundance: NA
v_gene: TRBV5-4
d_gene: NA
j_gene: TRBJ1-2
CDR3nt: TGTGCCAGCAGCTTTCGATTGGGCTACACCTTC
CDR3aa: CASSFRLGYTF

abundance: NA
v_gene: TRBV14
d_gene: TRBD2
j_gene: TRBJ2-1
CDR3nt: TGTGCCAGCAGCGAGAGCGGGAGGGCGTTCTACAATGAGCAGTTCTTC
CDR3aa: CASSESGRAFYNEQFF

abundance: NA
v_gene: TRBV14
d_gene: TRBD2
j_gene: TRBJ2-1
CDR3nt: TGTGCCAGCAGCCAGGGACTAGCTGGGAATGAGCAGTTCTTC
CDR3aa: CASSQGLAGNEQFF

abundance: NA
v_gene: TRBV4-3
d_gene: NA
j_gene: TRBJ2-7
CDR3nt: TGCGCCAGCAGCCAAGACTTTACAGGGATCGGGAAATACGAGCAGTACTTC
CDR3aa: CASSQDFTGIGKYEQYF

abundance: NA
v_gene: TRBV9
d_gene: TRBD2
j_gene: TRBJ2-7
CDR3nt: TGTGCCAGCAGCGTATCGGCTAGCGGGAGGTACGAGCAGTACTTC
CDR3aa: CASSVSASGRYEQYF

abundance: once
v_gene: TRBV5-1
d_gene: TRBD2
j_gene: TRBJ2-7
CDR3nt: TGCGCCAGCCGACCACCCACGGCGGGAGGGCCTCGGAGGGACGAGCAGTACTTC
CDR3aa: CASRPPTAGGPRRDEQYF

abundance: NA
v_gene: TRBV29-1
d_gene: NA
j_gene: TRBJ2-7
CDR3nt: TGCAGCGTCAAACTGGCAGTGGGGGACTACGAGCAGTACTTC
CDR3aa: CSVKLAVGDYEQYF

abundance: NA
v_gene: TRBV7-6
d_gene: TRBD2
j_gene: TRBJ2-1
CDR3nt: TGTGCCAGCAGCGCCTATTATTCAACGGCGGGAGATGGCCACAATGAGCAGTTCTTC
CDR3aa: CASSAYYSTAGDGHNEQFF

abundance: NA
v_gene: TRBV10-1
d_gene: TRBD2
j_gene: TRBJ2-7
CDR3nt: TGCGCCAGCAGTGACCGTCTAGCGGCCTACGAGCAGTACTTC
CDR3aa: CASSDRLAAYEQYF

abundance: NA
v_gene: TRBV10-3
d_gene: TRBD2
j_gene: TRBJ2-3
CDR3nt: TGTGCCATCAGACTAGCGGACGCTATCACAGATACGCAGTATTTT
CDR3aa: CAIRLADAITDTQYF

abundance: NA
v_gene: TRBV30
d_gene: NA
j_gene: TRBJ2-1
CDR3nt: TGTGCCTGGACCACCGACAATGAGCAGTTCTTC
CDR3aa: CAWTTDNEQFF

abundance: NA
v_gene: TRBV6-1
d_gene: NA
j_gene: TRBJ2-1
CDR3nt: TGTGCCAGCAGGGTAAGCAGCGGCAACTACAATGAGCAGTTCTTC
CDR3aa: CASRVSSGNYNEQFF

abundance: NA
v_gene: TRBV7-9
d_gene: NA
j_gene: TRBJ2-2
CDR3nt: TGTGCCAGCAGGGGCGGGACTCCCCAGCCCGGCGGGGAGCTGTTTTTT
CDR3aa: CASRGGTPQPGGELFF

abundance: few
v_gene: TRBV6-5
d_gene: NA
j_gene: TRBJ1-2
CDR3nt: TGTGCCAGCAGTAAACAGGGAGGAGGCCATGGCTACACCTTC
CDR3aa: CASSKQGGGHGYTF

abundance: NA
v_gene: TRBV11-3
d_gene: TRBD2
j_gene: TRBJ2-2
CDR3nt: TGTGCCAGCAGCGGACCTACTAGCGGGTCCGGGGAGCTGTTTTTT
CDR3aa: CASSGPTSGSGELFF

abundance: NA
v_gene: TRBV11-2
d_gene: TRBD2
j_gene: TRBJ2-1
CDR3nt: TGTGCCAGCAGTAGACAGCGGGAGCTGGATGAGCAGTTCTTC
CDR3aa: CASSRQRELDEQFF

abundance: few
v_gene: TRBV15
d_gene: NA
j_gene: TRBJ2-7
CDR3nt: TGTGCCACCAGCAGAGGGTACGAGCAGTACTTC
CDR3aa: CATSRGYEQYF

abundance: once
v_gene: TRBV4-2
d_gene: TRBD2
j_gene: TRBJ2-2
CDR3nt: TGTGCCAGCAGTCTCGGCGGGAGCGGAGAAAGGACCCGGGAGCTGTTTTTT
CDR3aa: CASSLGGSGERTRELFF

abundance: NA
v_gene: TRBV7-6
d_gene: TRBD1
j_gene: TRBJ2-7
CDR3nt: TGTGCCAGCAGCTCCGGGACAGGGTACGAGCAGTACTTC
CDR3aa: CASSSGTGYEQYF

abundance: NA
v_gene: TRBV5-6
d_gene: NA
j_gene: TRBJ1-2
CDR3nt: TGTGCCAGCAGCTTGGCCGGGCAGGGAGCGTTGGGGGGCTACACCTTC
CDR3aa: CASSLAGQGALGGYTF

abundance: once
v_gene: TRBV2
d_gene: NA
j_gene: TRBJ2-1
CDR3nt: TGTGCCAGCAGTGCCCTTAACAATGAGCAGTTCTTC
CDR3aa: CASSALNNEQFF

abundance: NA
v_gene: TRBV27
d_gene: NA
j_gene: TRBJ2-7
CDR3nt: TGTGCCAGCAGTGAATATCCGGGACCCTACGAGCAGTACTTC
CDR3aa: CASSEYPGPYEQYF

abundance: NA
v_gene: TRBV28
d_gene: NA
j_gene: TRBJ2-7
CDR3nt: TGTGCCAGCAGTAAGGCCGCGTCCTACGAGCAGTACTTC
CDR3aa: CASSKAASYEQYF

abundance: NA
v_gene: TRBV2
d_gene: NA
j_gene: TRBJ1-1
CDR3nt: TGTGCCAGCAGTGAAGAACGGAGGTGGACTGAAGCTTTCTTT
CDR3aa: CASSEERRWTEAFF

abundance: once
v_gene: TRBV27
d_gene: NA
j_gene: TRBJ2-7
CDR3nt: TGTGCCAGCAGTTTTGGATACGAGCAGTACTTC
CDR3aa: CASSFGYEQYF

abundance: NA
v_gene: TRBV27
d_gene: NA
j_gene: TRBJ2-7
CDR3nt: TGTGCCAGCAGTCCCCCATATGCGTTCTCCTACGAGCAGTACTTC
CDR3aa: CASSPPYAFSYEQYF

abundance: NA
v_gene: TRBV19
d_gene: TRBD1
j_gene: TRBJ2-7
CDR3nt: TGTGCCAGTAGTGCCGACAGGGCCCCCTACGAGCAGTACTTC
CDR3aa: CASSADRAPYEQYF

abundance: NA
v_gene: TRBV5-4
d_gene: NA
j_gene: TRBJ2-7
CDR3nt: TGTGCCAGCAGCTTTTGGAGCTACGAGCAGTACTTC
CDR3aa: CASSFWSYEQYF